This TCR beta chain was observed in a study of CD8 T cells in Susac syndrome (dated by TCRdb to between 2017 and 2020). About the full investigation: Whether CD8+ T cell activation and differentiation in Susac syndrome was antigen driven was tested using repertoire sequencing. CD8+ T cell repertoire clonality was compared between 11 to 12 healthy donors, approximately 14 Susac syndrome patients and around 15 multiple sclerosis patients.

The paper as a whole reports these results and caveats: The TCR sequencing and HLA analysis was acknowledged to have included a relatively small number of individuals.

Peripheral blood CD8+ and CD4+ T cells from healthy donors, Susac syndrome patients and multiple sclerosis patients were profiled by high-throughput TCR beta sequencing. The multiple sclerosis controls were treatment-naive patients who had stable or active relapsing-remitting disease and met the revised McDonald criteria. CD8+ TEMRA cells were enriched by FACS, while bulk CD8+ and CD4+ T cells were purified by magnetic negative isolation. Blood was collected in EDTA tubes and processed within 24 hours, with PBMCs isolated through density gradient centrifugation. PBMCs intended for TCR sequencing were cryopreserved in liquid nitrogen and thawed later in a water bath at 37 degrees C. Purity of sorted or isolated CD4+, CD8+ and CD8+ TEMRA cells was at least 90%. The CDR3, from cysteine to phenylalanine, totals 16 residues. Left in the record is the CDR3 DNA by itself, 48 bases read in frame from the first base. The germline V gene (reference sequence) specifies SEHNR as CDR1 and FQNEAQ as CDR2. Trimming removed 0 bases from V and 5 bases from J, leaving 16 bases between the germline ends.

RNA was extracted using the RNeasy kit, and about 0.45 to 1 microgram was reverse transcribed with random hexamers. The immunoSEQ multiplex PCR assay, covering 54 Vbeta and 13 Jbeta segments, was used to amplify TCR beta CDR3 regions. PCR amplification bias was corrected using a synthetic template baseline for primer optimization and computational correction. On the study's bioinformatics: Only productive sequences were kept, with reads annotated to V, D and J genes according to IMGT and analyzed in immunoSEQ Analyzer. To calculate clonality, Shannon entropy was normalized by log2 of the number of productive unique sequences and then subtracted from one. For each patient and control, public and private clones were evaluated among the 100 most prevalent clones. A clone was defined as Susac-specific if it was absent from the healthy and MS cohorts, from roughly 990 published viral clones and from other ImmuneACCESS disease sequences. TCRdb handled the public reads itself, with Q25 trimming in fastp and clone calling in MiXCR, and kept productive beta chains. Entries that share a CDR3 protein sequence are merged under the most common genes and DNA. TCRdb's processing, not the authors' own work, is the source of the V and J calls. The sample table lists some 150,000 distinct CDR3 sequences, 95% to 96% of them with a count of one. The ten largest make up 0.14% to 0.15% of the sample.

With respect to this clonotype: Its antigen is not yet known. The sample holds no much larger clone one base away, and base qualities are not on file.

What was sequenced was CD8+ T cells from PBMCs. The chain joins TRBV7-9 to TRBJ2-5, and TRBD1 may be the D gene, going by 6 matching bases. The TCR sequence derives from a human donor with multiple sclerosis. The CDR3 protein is CASSLAATGSLETQYF. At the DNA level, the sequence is TGTGCCAGCAGCTTAGCCGCGACAGGAAGCCTGGAGACCCAGTACTTC.